This T cell receptor beta chain was profiled in a study of CDR3 diversity in severe acne. One entry per CDR3 protein, called by TCRdb with MiXCR from the PCR reads. There are around 100,000 distinct CDR3 sequences in the sample; roughly 51% occur only once, and under 15% lies in the top ten. CDR3 length equals 15 residues. Trimming pared 4 bases from V and 6 bases from J, leaving 16 bases between. Germline V CDR1 and CDR2: LGHNA, YSLEER. The chain is built from TRBV4-3 and TRBJ1-5; D perhaps matches TRBD1 (5 bases). Sequencing was done on a sample of blood. This sequence originates from a male donor with acne. The CDR3 is CASSPQGSSVQPQHF. CDR3 in DNA: TGCGCCAGCAGCCCGCAGGGAAGCAGCGTTCAGCCCCAGCATTTT.